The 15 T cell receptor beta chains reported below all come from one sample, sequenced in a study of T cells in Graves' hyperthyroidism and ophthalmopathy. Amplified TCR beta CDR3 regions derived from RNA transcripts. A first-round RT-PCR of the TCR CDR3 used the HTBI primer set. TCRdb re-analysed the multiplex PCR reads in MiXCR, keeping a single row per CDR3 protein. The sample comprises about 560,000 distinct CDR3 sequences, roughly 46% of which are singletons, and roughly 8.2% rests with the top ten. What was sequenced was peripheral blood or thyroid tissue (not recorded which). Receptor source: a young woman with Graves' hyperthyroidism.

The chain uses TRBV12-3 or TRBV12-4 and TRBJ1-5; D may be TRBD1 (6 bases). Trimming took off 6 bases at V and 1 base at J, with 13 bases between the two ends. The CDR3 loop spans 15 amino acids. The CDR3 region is CASRAQGGSNQPQHF. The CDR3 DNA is TGTGCCAGCAGGGCACAGGGTGGCAGCAATCAGCCCCAGCATTTT.

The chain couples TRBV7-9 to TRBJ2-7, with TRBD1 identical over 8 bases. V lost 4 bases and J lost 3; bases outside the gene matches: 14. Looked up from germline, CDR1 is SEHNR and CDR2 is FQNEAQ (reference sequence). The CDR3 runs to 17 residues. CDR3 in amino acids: CASSSFSQTGEFYEQYF. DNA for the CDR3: TGTGCCAGCAGCTCCTTTAGCCAGACAGGGGAATTCTACGAGCAGTACTTC.

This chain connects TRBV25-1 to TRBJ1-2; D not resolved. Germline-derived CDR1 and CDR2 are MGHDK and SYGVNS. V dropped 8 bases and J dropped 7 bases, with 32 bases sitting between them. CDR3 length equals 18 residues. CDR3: CASVDAGPRGISGGGYTF. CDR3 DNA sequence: TGTGCCAGCGTCGATGCGGGTCCCCGAGGGATATCGGGTGGTGGCTACACCTTC.

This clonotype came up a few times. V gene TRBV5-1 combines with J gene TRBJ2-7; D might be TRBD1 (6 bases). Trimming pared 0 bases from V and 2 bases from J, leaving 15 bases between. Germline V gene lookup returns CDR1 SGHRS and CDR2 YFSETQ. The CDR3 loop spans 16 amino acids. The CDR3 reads CASSLDPTGTAYEQYF. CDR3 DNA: TGCGCCAGCAGCTTGGACCCAACAGGGACCGCCTACGAGCAGTACTTC. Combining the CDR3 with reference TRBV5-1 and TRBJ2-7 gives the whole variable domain KAGVTQTPRYLIKTRGQQVTLSCSPISGHRSVSWYQQTPGQGLQFLFEYFSETQRNKGNFPGRFSGRQFSNSRSEMNVSTLELGDSALYLCASSLDPTGTAYEQYFGPGTRLTVT.

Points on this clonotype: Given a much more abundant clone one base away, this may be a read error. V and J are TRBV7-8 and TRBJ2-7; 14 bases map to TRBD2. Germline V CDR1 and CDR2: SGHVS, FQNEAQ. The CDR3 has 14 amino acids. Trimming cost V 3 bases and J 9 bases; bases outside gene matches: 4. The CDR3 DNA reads TGTGCCAGCAGCTTGGGACTAGCGGGAGATCGGCAGTACTTC. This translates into CASSLGLAGDRQYF.

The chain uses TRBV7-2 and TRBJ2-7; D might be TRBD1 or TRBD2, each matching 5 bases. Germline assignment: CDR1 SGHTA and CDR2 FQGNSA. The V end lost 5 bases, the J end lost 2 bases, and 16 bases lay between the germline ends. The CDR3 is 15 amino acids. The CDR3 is CASSQEWDQTYEQYF. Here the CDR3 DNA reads TGTGCCAGCAGCCAAGAATGGGACCAAACCTACGAGCAGTACTTC.

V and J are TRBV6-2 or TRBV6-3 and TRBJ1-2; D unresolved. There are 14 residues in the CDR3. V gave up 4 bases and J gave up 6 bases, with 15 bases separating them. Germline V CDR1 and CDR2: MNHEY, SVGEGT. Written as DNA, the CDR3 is TGTGCCAGCAGTTTCTCGGGCAGACCAAATGGCTACACCTTC. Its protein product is CASSFSGRPNGYTF.

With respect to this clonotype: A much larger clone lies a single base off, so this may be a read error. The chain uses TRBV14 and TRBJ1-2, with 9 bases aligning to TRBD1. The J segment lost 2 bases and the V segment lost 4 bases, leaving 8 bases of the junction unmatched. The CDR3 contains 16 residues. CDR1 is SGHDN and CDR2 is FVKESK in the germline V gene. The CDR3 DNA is TGTGCCAGCAGCCCCGGCCCGGGACAGGGAAACTATGGCTACACCTTC. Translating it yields CASSPGPGQGNYGYTF.

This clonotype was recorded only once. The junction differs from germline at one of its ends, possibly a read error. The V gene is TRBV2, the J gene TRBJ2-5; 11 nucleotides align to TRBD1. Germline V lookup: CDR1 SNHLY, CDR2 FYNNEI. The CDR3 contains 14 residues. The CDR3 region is CASSPGQGAGTQYF. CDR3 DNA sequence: TGCGCCAGCAGCCCCGGACAGGGGGCCGGGACCCAGTACTTC. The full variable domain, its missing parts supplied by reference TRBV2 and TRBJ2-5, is EPEVTQTPSHQVTQMGQEVILRCVPISNHLYFYWYRQILGQKVEFLVSFYNNEISEKSEIFDDQFSVERPDGSNFTLKIRSTKLEDSAMYFCASSPGQGAGTQYFGPGTRLLVL.

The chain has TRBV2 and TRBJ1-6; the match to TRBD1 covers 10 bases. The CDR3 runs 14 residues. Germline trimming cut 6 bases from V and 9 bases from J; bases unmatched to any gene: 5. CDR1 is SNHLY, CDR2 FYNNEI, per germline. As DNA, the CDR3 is TGTGCCAGCAGAGGACAGGGGGTGGTTTCACCCCTCCACTTT. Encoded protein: CASRGQGVVSPLHF. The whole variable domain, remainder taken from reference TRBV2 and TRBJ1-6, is EPEVTQTPSHQVTQMGQEVILRCVPISNHLYFYWYRQILGQKVEFLVSFYNNEISEKSEIFDDQFSVERPDGSNFTLKIRSTKLEDSAMYFCASRGQGVVSPLHFGNGTRLTVT.

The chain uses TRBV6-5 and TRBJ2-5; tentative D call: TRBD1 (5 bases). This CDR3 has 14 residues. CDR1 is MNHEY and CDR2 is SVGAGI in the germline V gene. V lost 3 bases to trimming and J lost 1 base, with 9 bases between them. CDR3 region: CASSYQGSQETQYF. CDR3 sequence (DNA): TGTGCCAGCAGTTATCAGGGATCCCAAGAGACCCAGTACTTC.

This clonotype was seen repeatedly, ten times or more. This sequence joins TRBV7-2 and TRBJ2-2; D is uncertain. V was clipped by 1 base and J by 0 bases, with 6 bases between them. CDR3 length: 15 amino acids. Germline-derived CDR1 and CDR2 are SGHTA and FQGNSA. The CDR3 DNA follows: TGTGCCAGCAGCTTAGTAGCAGCGAACACCGGGGAGCTGTTTTTT. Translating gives CASSLVAANTGELFF.

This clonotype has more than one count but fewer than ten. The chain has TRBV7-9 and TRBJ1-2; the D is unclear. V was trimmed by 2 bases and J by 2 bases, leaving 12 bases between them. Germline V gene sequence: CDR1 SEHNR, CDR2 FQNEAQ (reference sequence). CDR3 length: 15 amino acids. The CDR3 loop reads CASSLKLERNYGYTF. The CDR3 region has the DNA TGTGCCAGCAGCTTAAAGCTTGAACGGAACTATGGCTACACCTTC.

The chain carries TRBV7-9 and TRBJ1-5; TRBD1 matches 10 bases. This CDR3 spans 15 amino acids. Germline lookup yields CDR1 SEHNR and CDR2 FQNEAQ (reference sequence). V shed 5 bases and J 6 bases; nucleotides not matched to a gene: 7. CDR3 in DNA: TGTGCCAGCAGCCAAGGGACAGGGGATGCTCAGCCCCAGCATTTT. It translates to CASSQGTGDAQPQHF.

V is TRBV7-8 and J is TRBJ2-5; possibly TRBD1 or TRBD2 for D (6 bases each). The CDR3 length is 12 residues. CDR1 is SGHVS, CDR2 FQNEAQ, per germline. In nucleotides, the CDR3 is TGTGCTGCAACCAAGGGGGGAGAGACCCAGTACTTC. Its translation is CAATKGGETQYF.